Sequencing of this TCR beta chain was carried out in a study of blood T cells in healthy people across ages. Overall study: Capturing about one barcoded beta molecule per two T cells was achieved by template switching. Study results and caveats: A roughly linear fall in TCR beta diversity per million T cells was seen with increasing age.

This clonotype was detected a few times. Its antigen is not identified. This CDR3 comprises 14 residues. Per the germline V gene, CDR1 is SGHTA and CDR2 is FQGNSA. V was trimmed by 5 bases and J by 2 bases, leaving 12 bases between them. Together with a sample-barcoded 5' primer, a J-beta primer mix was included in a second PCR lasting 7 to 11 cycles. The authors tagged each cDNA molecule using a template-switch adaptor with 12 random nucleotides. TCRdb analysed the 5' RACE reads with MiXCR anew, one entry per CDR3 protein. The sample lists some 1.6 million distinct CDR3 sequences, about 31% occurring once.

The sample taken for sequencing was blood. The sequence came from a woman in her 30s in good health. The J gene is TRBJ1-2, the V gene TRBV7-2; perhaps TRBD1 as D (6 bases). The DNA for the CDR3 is TGTGCCAGCAGCCCCGACAGGAGAAACTATGGCTACACCTTC. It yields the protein CASSPDRRNYGYTF.